Listed here is a single TCR beta chain. The antigen remains unidentified. Between days 9 and 11 of culture, CD4+ T cells were separated out. Each participant was administered two doses of either the BNT162b2 or the mRNA-1273 vaccine. Each vaccine recipient was nucleocapsid antibody negative and had no prior SARS-CoV-2 infection. A half-volume exchange with IL-2 medium occurred on days 3 and 7. The sample belongs to a study of vaccination effects on CD4 cells after COVID-19. The overall study: Within the ViraFEST assay, antigen-specific CD4+ T cells underwent expansion with viral peptide pools prior to sequencing. Notes on the study in general: The study had few convalescent patients and no early post-infection timepoints.

Repertoires were generated with immunoSEQ multiplex PCR, while TCRdb's copy carries only in-frame clones and drops some. The top ten clones hold about 4.5% of a sample with fewer than 75,000 clones, under 85% of them seen once. V was pared by 3 bases and J by 7 bases, with 10 bases between. The CDR3 is 14 residues long. Germline V gene data show CDR1 as SGHAT and CDR2 as FQNNGV. The origin of this receptor is a human donor who received a COVID-19 vaccine. Source: CD4+ T cells from PBMCs cultured without peptide, taken after COVID-19 vaccination. The genes are TRBV11-2 and TRBJ1-6; D unclear. For the CDR3, the DNA is TGTGCCAGCAGCTTCGGGGATAGAAATTCACCCCTCCACTTT. As protein: CASSFGDRNSPLHF.